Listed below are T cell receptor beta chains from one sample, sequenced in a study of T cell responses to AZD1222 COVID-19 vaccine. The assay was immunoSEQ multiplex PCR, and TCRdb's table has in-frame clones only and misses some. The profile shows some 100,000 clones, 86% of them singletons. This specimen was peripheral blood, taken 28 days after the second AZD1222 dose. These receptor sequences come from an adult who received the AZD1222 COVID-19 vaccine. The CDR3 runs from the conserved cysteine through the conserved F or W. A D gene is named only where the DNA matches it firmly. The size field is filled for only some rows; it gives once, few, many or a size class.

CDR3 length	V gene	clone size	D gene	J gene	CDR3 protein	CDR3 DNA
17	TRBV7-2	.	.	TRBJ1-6	CASSRGGGSSYNSPLHF	TGTGCCAGCAGTCGGGGGGGCGGAAGCTCCTATAATTCACCCCTCCACTTT
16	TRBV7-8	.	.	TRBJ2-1	CASSPSPGPKEDEQFF	TGTGCCAGCAGCCCCTCCCCTGGGCCCAAGGAGGATGAGCAGTTCTTC
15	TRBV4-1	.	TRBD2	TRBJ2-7	CASSQVASGGYEQYF	TGCGCCAGCAGCCAAGTTGCTAGCGGGGGATACGAGCAGTACTTC
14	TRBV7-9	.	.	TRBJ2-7	CASSLLGTSYEQYF	TGTGCCAGCAGCTTACTGGGCACGTCCTACGAGCAGTACTTC
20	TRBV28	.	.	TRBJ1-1	CASSLSPGAGWGTFGTEAFF	TGTGCCAGCAGTTTATCCCCGGGGGCAGGGTGGGGGACCTTTGGCACTGAAGCTTTCTTT
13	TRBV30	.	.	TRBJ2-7	CAWTMIPTGEQYF	TGTGCCTGGACTATGATTCCCACGGGCGAGCAGTACTTC
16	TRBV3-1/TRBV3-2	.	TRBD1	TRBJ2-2	CASSQASDRVTGELFF	TGTGCCAGCAGCCAGGCCTCGGACAGGGTCACCGGGGAGCTGTTTTTT
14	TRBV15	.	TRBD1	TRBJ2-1	CATSGDRVYNEQFF	TGTGCCACCAGCGGGGACAGGGTGTACAATGAGCAGTTCTTC
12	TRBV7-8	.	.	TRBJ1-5	CASSLAGQPQHF	TGTGCCAGCAGCTTAGCGGGTCAGCCCCAGCATTTT
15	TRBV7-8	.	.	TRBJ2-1	CASSLAGGFHNEQFF	TGTGCCAGCAGCTTAGCGGGGGGATTTCACAATGAGCAGTTCTTC
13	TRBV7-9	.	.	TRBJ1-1	CASSKSEGTEAFF	TGTGCCAGCAGCAAATCCGAGGGGACTGAAGCTTTCTTT
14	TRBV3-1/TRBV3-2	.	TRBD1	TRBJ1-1	CASSQRTGGTEAFF	TGTGCCAGCAGCCAGCGGACAGGGGGCACTGAAGCTTTCTTT
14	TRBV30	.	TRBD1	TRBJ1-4	CAWSSGQGYEKLFF	TGTGCCTGGAGCTCGGGACAGGGGTATGAAAAACTGTTTTTT
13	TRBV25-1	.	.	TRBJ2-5	CASSVSGAETQYF	TGTGCCAGCAGTGTATCTGGGGCGGAGACCCAGTACTTC
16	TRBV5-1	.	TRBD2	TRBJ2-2	CASSLSGSSNTGELFF	TGCGCCAGCAGCCTTAGCGGGAGCTCGAACACCGGGGAGCTGTTTTTT
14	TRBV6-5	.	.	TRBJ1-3	CASSSRQTGNTIYF	TGTGCCAGCAGCTCCAGACAGACTGGAAACACCATATATTTT
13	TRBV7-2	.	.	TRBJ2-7	CASSFRGPYEQYF	TGTGCCAGCAGCTTTCGGGGCCCCTACGAGCAGTACTTC
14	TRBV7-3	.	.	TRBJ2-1	CASSGGISYNEQFF	TGTGCCAGCAGCGGTGGCATAAGCTACAATGAGCAGTTCTTC
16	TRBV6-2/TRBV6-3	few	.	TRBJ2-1	CASSQTAPGRGNEQFF	TGTGCCAGCAGTCAAACGGCCCCCGGTCGGGGGAATGAGCAGTTCTTC
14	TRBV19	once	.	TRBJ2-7	CASSMTPGSYEQYF	TGTGCCAGTAGTATGACTCCCGGCTCCTACGAGCAGTACTTC
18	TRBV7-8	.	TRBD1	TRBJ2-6	CASSPGTDRVRGANVLTF	TGTGCCAGCAGCCCCGGCACGGACAGGGTGCGCGGGGCCAACGTCCTGACTTTC
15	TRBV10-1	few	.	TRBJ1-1	CASSEMRGPYTEAFF	TGCGCCAGCAGTGAGATGAGGGGCCCTTACACTGAAGCTTTCTTT
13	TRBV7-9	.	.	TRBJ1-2	CASSLASGYGYTF	TGTGCCAGCAGCTTAGCAAGTGGTTATGGCTACACCTTC
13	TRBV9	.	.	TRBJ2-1	CASSSPGLREQFF	TGTGCCAGCAGCTCCCCCGGTTTGCGCGAGCAGTTCTTC
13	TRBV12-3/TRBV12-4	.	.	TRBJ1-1	CASSLLGDTEAFF	TGTGCCAGCAGTTTACTGGGAGACACTGAAGCTTTCTTT
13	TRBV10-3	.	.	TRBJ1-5	CAIRTAVHQPQHF	TGTGCCATCCGGACAGCCGTCCACCAGCCCCAGCATTTT
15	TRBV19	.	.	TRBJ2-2	CASSRRGGGTGELFF	TGTGCCAGTAGCCGGCGTGGGGGCGGCACCGGGGAGCTGTTTTTT
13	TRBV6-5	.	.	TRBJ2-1	CASSYSGRNEQFF	TGTGCCAGCAGTTACTCGGGGCGGAATGAGCAGTTCTTC
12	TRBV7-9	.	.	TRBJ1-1	CASSPVGTEAFF	TGTGCCAGCAGCCCCGTCGGCACTGAAGCTTTCTTT
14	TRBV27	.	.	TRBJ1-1	CASSLLQGGTEAFF	TGTGCCAGCAGTTTATTACAGGGTGGGACTGAAGCTTTCTTT
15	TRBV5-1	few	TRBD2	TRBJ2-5	CASRRLAGVQETQYF	TGCGCCAGCAGGCGACTAGCGGGAGTACAAGAGACCCAGTACTTC
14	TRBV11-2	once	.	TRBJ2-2	CASSFTVITGELFF	TGTGCCAGCAGCTTTACTGTTATTACCGGGGAGCTGTTTTTT
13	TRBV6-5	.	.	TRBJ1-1	CASAGHMNTEAFF	TGTGCCAGCGCGGGGCACATGAACACTGAAGCTTTCTTT
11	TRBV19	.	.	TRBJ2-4	CATSQISRTYF	TGTGCCACCTCCCAAATATCAAGGACGTACTTC
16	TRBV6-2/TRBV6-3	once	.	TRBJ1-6	CASSYSRGGGNSPLHF	TGTGCCAGCAGTTACTCGAGGGGCGGGGGGAATTCACCCCTCCACTTT
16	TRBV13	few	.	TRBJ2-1	CASGKGRRGAYNEQFF	TGTGCCAGCGGGAAAGGGAGAAGGGGAGCCTACAATGAGCAGTTCTTC
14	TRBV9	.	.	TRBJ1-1	CASSVVGAGTEAFF	TGTGCCAGCAGCGTAGTAGGGGCAGGAACTGAAGCTTTCTTT
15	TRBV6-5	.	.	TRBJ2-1	CASSPARAAYNEQFF	TGTGCCAGCAGCCCCGCACGCGCCGCCTACAATGAGCAGTTCTTC
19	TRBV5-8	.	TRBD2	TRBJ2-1	CASSGNAGTSGGRFNEQFF	TGTGCCAGCAGCGGTAACGCCGGGACTAGCGGGGGGCGATTCAATGAGCAGTTCTTC
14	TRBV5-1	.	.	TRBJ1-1	CASSSDSQGNEAFF	TGCGCCAGCAGCTCGGACTCTCAGGGGAATGAAGCTTTCTTT
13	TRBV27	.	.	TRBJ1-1	CASSLWGGNEAFF	TGTGCCAGCAGTTTATGGGGTGGGAATGAAGCTTTCTTT
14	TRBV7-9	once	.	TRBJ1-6	CASSSWADNSPLHF	TGTGCCAGCAGCTCTTGGGCCGATAATTCACCCCTCCACTTT
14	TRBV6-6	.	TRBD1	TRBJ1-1	CASTRGQMNTEAFF	TGTGCCAGCACTCGGGGACAGATGAACACTGAAGCTTTCTTT
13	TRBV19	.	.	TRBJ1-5	CAAAANSNQPQHF	TGTGCCGCCGCGGCCAATAGCAATCAGCCCCAGCATTTT
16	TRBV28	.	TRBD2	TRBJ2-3	CASSPLRAGGTDTQYF	TGTGCCAGCAGTCCCCTCCGGGCGGGAGGGACAGATACGCAGTATTTT
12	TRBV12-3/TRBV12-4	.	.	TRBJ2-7	CASSLSLYEQYF	TGTGCCAGCAGTTTATCGCTCTACGAGCAGTACTTC
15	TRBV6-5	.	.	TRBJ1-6	CASNWESSYNSPLHF	TGTGCCAGCAATTGGGAGAGCTCCTATAATTCACCCCTCCACTTT
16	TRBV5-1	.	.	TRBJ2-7	CASSLGLAGTSYEQYF	TGCGCCAGCAGCTTGGGGCTCGCAGGAACGTCCTACGAGCAGTACTTC
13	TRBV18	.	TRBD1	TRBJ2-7	CASSTQGDYEQYF	TGTGCCAGCTCAACCCAGGGGGACTACGAGCAGTACTTC
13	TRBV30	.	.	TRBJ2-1	CAWSVVRANEQFF	TGTGCCTGGAGTGTAGTCAGGGCCAATGAGCAGTTCTTC
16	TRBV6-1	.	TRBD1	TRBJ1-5	CASSARIGQAGLPQHF	TGTGCCAGCAGTGCTAGAATCGGACAGGCCGGATTGCCCCAGCATTTT
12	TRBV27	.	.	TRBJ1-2	CAPSGIDYGYTF	TGTGCCCCGTCGGGGATTGACTATGGCTACACCTTC
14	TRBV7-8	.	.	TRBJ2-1	CASSLASRYNEQFF	TGTGCCAGCAGCTTAGCGAGCCGCTACAATGAGCAGTTCTTC
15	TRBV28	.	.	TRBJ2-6	CASANLDSGANVLTF	TGTGCCAGCGCAAATCTTGACTCTGGGGCCAACGTCCTGACTTTC
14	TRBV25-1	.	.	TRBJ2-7	CASSEYIQHEGQYF	TGTGCCAGCAGTGAATATATACAACACGAGGGGCAGTACTTC